The source of this T cell receptor (beta chain) is a study of T cells after yellow fever vaccination. This clonotype was seen more than once but under ten times. Its target is unknown. Germline values: CDR1 DFQATT, CDR2 SNEGSKA (reference sequence). The CDR3 is made up of 13 amino acids. Trimming stripped 5 bases from V and 5 bases from J, with 13 bases between. TCRdb processed the 5' RACE reads anew with MiXCR; each CDR3 protein has one entry. Of fewer than 450,000 distinct CDR3 sequences listed, 7% to 10% were seen once; the top ten hold under 20%. Study-wide results and caveats: Among primary-vaccination clones, most reappeared after the booster, at about 95% for CD4 and about 90% for CD8.

The source of this sequence is a man younger than 35 who received the YFV17D yellow fever vaccine. The chain links TRBV20-1 to TRBJ1-5, with a possible D match to TRBD1 (6 bases). The sequencing here drew on PBMCs, taken approximately 47 days after the first yellow fever vaccination. The CDR3 spells CSAGEGGYQPQHF. The CDR3 DNA sequence: TGCAGTGCTGGCGAGGGGGGGTATCAGCCCCAGCATTTT.